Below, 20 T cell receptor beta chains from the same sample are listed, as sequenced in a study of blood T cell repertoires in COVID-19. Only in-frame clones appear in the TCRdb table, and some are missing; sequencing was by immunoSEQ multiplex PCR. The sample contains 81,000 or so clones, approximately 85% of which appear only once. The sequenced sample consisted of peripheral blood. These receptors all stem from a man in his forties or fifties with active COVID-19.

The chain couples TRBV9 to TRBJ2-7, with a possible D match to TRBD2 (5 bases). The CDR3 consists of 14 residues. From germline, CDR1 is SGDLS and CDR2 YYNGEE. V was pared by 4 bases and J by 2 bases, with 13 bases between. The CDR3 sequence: CASSLAEGTYEQYF. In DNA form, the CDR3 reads TGTGCCAGCAGCCTCGCCGAGGGAACCTACGAGCAGTACTTC.

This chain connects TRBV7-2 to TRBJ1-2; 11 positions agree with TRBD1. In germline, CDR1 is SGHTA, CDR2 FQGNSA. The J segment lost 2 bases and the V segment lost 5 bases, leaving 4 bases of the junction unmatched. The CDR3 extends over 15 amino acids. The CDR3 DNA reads TGTGCCAGCAGCCCGGACAGGGGGCCCAACTATGGCTACACCTTC. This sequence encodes CASSPDRGPNYGYTF.

CDR3 sequence: CASRRGTGSSADTQYF. Written as DNA, the CDR3 is TGTGCCAGCAGAAGAGGGACAGGGAGTAGCGCAGATACGCAGTATTTT. V gene TRBV6-6 combines with J gene TRBJ2-3; TRBD1 aligns across 9 bases. The germline CDR1 and CDR2 sequences are MNHNY and SVGAGI (reference sequence). The CDR3 is made up of 16 amino acids. V lost 6 bases, J lost 4 bases, and 11 bases stayed unmatched.

The chain's CDR3 is CASARDTFYGYTF. Written as DNA, the CDR3 is TGTGCCAGCGCCCGGGACACCTTCTATGGCTACACCTTC. The chain is built from TRBV2 and TRBJ1-2; perhaps TRBD1 as D (6 bases). Trimming left V 8 bases short and J 4 bases short, with 14 bases between. The CDR3 covers 13 residues. Per germline, CDR1 SNHLY and CDR2 FYNNEI.

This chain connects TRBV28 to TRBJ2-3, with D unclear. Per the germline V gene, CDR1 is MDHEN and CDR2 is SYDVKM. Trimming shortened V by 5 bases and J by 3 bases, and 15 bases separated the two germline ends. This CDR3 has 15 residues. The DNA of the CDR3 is TGTGCCAGCAGTCCCCCCGCGAGTTTGACAGATACGCAGTATTTT. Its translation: CASSPPASLTDTQYF.

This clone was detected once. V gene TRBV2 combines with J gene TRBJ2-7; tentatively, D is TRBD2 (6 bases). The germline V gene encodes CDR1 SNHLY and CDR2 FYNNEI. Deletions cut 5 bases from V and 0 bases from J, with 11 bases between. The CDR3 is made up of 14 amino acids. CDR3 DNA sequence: TGTGCCAGCAGTCCAAGCGGGCTCTCCTACGAGCAGTACTTC. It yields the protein CASSPSGLSYEQYF.

The CDR3 DNA follows: TGTGCCAGTCCTCGGCCAGGGGCTATGAACACTGAAGCTTTCTTT. It encodes CASPRPGAMNTEAFF. The V and J genes are TRBV27 and TRBJ1-1; possible D gene TRBD1, 6 bases. CDR3 length equals 15 residues. Per germline, CDR1 MNHEY and CDR2 SMNVEV (reference sequence). Trimming stripped 9 bases from V and 0 bases from J, with 17 bases between.

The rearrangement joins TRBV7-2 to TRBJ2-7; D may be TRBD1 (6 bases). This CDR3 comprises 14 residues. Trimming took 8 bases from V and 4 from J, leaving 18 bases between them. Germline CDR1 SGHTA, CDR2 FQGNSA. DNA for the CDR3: TGTGCCAGCCCCGGGTTGGACAGAAGGTACGAGCAGTACTTC. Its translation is CASPGLDRRYEQYF.

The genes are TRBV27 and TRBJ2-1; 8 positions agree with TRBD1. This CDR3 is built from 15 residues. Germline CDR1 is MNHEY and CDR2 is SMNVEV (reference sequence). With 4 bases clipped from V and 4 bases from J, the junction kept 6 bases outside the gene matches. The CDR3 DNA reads TGTGCCAGCAGTTGGGCAGGGGGCACTTACAATGAGCAGTTCTTC. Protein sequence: CASSWAGGTYNEQFF.

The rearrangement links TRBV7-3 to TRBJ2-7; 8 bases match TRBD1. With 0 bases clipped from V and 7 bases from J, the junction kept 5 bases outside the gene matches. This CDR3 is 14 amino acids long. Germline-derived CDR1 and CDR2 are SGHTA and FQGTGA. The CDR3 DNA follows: TGTGCCAGCAGCTTAACGCAGGGGGCGAGGGAGCAGTACTTC. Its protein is CASSLTQGAREQYF.

As DNA, the CDR3 is TGTGCCAGCAGCTTGCTACAGGGGTCAGGAGGGGAGCTGTTTTTT. Translating gives CASSLLQGSGGELFF. The chain recombines TRBV5-4 with TRBJ2-2; TRBD1 matches 7 bases. The ends lost 1 base at V and 8 bases at J; junction bases unmatched: 8. CDR1 is SGHNT, CDR2 YYREEE, per germline (reference sequence). The CDR3 sequence is 15 residues long.

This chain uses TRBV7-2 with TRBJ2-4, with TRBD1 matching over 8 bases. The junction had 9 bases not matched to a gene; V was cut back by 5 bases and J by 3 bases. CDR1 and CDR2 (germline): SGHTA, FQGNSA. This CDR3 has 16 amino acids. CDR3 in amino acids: CASSDQGARVKNIQYF. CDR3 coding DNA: TGTGCCAGCAGCGACCAGGGGGCGCGGGTCAAAAACATTCAGTACTTC.

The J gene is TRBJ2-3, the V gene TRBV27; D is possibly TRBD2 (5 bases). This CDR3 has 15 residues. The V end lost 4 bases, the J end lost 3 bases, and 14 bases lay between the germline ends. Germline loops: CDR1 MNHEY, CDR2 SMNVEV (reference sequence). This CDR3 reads CASSSRDSVTDTQYF. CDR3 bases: TGTGCCAGCAGTTCCCGGGATAGCGTTACAGATACGCAGTATTTT.

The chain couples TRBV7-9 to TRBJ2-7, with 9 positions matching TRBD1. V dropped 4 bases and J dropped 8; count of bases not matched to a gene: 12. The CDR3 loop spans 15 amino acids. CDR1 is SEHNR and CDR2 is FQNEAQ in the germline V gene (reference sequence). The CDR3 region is CASSSNRDREIQQYF. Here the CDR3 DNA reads TGTGCCAGCAGCTCCAACCGGGACAGGGAAATCCAGCAGTACTTC.

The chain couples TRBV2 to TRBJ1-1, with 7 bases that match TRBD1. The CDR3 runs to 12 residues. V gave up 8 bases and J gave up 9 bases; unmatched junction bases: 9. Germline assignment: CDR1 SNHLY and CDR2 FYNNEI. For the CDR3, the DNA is TGTGCCAGCCGGGACAGAGCGACCCAAGCTTTCTTT. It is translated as CASRDRATQAFF.

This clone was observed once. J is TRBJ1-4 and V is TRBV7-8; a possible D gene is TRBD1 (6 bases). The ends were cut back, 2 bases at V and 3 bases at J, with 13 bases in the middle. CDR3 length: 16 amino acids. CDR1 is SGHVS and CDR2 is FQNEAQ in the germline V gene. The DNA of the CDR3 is TGTGCCAGCAGCTTAACGGCTGACAGGTCTAATGAAAAACTGTTTTTT. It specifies CASSLTADRSNEKLFF.

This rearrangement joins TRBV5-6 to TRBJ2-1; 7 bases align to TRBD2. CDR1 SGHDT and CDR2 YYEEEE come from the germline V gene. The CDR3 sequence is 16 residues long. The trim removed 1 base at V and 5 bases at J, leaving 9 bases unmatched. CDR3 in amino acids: CASSLKVLATNNEQFF. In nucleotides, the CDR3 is TGTGCCAGCAGCTTGAAGGTACTAGCGACAAACAATGAGCAGTTCTTC. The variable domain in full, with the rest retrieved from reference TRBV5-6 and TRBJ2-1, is DAGVTQSPTHLIKTRGQQVTLRCSPKSGHDTVSWYQQALGQGPQFIFQYYEEEERQRGNFPDRFSGHQFPNYSSELNVNALLLGDSALYLCASSLKVLATNNEQFFGPGTRLTVL.

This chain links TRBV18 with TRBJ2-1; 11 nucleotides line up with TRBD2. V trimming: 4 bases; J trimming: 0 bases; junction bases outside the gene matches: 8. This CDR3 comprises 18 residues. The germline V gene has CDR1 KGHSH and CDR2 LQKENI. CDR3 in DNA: TGTGCCAGCTCACTAGGACTAGCGGGCGAAGCCTCCTACAATGAGCAGTTCTTC. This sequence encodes CASSLGLAGEASYNEQFF.

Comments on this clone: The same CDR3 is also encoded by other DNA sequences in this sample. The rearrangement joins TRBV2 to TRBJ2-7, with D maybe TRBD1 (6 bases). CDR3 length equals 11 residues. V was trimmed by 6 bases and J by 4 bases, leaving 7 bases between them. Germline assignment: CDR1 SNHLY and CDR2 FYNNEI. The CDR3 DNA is TGTGCCAGCAGACAGGGATACGAGCAGTACTTC. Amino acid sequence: CASRQGYEQYF.

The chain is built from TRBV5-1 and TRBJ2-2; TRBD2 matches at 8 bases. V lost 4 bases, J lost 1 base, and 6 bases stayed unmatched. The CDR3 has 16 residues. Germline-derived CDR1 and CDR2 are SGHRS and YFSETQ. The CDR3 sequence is CASSKTLAGNTGELFF. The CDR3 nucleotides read TGCGCCAGCAGCAAAACCCTAGCGGGGAACACCGGGGAGCTGTTTTTT. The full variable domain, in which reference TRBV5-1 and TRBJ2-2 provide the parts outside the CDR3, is KAGVTQTPRYLIKTRGQQVTLSCSPISGHRSVSWYQQTPGQGLQFLFEYFSETQRNKGNFPGRFSGRQFSNSRSEMNVSTLELGDSALYLCASSKTLAGNTGELFFGEGSRLTVL.